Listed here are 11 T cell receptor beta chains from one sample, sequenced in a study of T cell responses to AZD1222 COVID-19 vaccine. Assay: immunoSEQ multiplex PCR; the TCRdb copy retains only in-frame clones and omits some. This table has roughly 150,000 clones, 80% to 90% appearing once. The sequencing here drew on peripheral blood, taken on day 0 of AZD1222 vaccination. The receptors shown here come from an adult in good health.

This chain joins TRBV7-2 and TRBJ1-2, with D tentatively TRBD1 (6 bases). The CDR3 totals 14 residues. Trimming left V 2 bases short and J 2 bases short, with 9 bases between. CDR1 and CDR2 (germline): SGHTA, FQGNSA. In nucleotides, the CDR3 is TGTGCCAGCAGCTTAATCGGACAGAACTATGGCTACACCTTC. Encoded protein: CASSLIGQNYGYTF. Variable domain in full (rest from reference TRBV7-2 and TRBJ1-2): GAGVSQSPSNKVTEKGKDVELRCDPISGHTALYWYRQSLGQGLEFLIYFQGNSAPDKSGLPSDRFSAERTGGSVSTLTIQRTQQEDSAVYLCASSLIGQNYGYTFGSGTRLTVV.

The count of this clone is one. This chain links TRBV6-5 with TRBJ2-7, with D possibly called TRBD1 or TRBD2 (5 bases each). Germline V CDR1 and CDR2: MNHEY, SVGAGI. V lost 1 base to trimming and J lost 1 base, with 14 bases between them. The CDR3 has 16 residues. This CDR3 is CASSYWTGTPSYEQYF. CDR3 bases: TGTGCCAGCAGTTACTGGACCGGGACCCCATCCTACGAGCAGTACTTC.

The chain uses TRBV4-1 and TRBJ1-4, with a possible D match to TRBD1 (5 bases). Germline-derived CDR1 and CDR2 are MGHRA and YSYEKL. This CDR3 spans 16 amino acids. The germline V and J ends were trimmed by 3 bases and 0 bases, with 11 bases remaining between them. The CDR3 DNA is TGCGCCAGCAGCCAGGGACGGCGAGCAACTAATGAAAAACTGTTTTTT. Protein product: CASSQGRRATNEKLFF.

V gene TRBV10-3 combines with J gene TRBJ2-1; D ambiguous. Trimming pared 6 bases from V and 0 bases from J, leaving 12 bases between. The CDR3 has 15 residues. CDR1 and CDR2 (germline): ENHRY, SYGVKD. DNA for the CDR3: TGTGCCATCAGGGAAGCATTGAGCTCCTACAATGAGCAGTTCTTC. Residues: CAIREALSSYNEQFF.

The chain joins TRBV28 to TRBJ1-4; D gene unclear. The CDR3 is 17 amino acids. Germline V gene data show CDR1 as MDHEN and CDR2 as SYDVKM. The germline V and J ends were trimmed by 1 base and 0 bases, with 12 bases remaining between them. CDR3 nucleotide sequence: TGTGCCAGCAGTTTATCGGGCGGATTTCCAACTAATGAAAAACTGTTTTTT. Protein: CASSLSGGFPTNEKLFF.

CDR3 in DNA: TGTGCCAGCAGATTGGACATGGATCAGCCCCAGCATTTT. This encodes CASRLDMDQPQHF. The V gene is TRBV6-6, the J gene TRBJ1-5; TRBD1 might be the D (5 bases). The V end lost 6 bases, the J end lost 5 bases, and 11 bases lay between the germline ends. The CDR3 consists of 13 residues. CDR1 is MNHNY, CDR2 SVGAGI, per germline (reference sequence).

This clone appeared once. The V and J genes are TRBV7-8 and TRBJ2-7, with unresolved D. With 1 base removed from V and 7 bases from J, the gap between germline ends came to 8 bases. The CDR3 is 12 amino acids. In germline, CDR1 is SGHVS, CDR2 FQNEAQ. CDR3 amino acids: CASSLELGEQYF. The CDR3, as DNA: TGTGCCAGCAGCTTAGAGTTAGGGGAGCAGTACTTC.

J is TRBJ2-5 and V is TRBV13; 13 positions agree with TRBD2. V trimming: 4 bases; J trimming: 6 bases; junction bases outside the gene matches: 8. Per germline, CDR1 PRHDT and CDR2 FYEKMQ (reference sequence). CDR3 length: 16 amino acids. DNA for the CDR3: TGTGCCAGCAGCTCAATGACTAGCGGGAGGTTTCAGACCCAGTACTTC. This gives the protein CASSSMTSGRFQTQYF.

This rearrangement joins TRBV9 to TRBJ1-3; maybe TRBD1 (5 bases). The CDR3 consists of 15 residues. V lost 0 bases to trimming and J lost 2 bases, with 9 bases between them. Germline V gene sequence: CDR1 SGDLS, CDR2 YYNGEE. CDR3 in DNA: TGTGCCAGCAGCGTAGCTCCGGGGCCTGGAAACACCATATATTTT. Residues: CASSVAPGPGNTIYF.

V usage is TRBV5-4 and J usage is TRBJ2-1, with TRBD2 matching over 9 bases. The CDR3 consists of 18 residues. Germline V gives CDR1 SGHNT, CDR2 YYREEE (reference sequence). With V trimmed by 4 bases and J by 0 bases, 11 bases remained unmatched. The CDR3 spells CASSGGPPTSGSYNEQFF. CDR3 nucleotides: TGTGCCAGCAGCGGGGGGCCCCCGACTAGCGGCTCCTACAATGAGCAGTTCTTC.

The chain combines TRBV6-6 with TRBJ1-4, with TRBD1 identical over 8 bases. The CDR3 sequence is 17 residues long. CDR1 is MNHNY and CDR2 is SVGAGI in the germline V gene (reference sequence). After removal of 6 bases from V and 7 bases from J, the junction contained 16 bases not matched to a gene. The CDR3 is CASSRINTGTGSEKLFF. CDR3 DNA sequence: TGTGCCAGCAGCCGAATAAATACCGGGACAGGTAGTGAAAAACTGTTTTTT.